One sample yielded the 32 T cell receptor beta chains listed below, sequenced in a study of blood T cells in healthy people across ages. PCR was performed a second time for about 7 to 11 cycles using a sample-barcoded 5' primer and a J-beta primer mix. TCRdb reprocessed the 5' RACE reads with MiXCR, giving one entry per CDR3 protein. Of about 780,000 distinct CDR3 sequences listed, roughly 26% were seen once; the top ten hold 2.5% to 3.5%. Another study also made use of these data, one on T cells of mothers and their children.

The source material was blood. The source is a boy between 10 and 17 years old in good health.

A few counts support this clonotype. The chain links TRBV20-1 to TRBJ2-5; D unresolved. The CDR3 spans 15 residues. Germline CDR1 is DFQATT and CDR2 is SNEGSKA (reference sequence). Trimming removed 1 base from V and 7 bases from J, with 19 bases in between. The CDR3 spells CSARAPPAPGGTQYF. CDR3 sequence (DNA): TGCAGTGCTAGAGCCCCGCCAGCCCCAGGTGGGACCCAGTACTTC.

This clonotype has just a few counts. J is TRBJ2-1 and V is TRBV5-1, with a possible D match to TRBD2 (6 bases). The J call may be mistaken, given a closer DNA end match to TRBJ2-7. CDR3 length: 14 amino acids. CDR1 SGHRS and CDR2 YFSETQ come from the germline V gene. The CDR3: CASSQGLLRDEQYF. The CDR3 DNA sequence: TGCGCCAGCAGCCAGGGACTCCTAAGAGACGAGCAGTACTTC.

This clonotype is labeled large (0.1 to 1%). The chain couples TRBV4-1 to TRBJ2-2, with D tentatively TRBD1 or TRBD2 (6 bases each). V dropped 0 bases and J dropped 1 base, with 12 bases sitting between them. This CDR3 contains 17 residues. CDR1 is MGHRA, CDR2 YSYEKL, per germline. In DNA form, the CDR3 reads TGCGCCAGCAGCCAAGATATGGGGGGCCGGAACACCGGGGAGCTGTTTTTT. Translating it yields CASSQDMGGRNTGELFF.

This CDR3 is CASGSHRDRWNQPQHF. The CDR3 DNA is TGTGCTAGTGGTTCCCACCGGGACAGGTGGAATCAGCCCCAGCATTTT. The chain is built from TRBV12-5 and TRBJ1-5; 8 bases are a match to TRBD1. The CDR3 is 16 amino acids. Germline assignment: CDR1 LGHNT and CDR2 FRNRAP. The V gene end was trimmed by 4 bases and the J gene end by 4 bases; junction bases not matched to a gene: 9.

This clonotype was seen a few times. The CDR3 sequence is CASSPRRWVGDTIAKNIQYF. The DNA for the CDR3 is TGTGCCAGCAGCCCCCGGCGATGGGTGGGGGACACAATAGCCAAAAACATTCAGTACTTC. The chain uses TRBV7-9 and TRBJ2-4; TRBD1 is a possible D gene (6 bases). This CDR3 has 20 amino acids. Trimming left V 5 bases short and J 0 bases short, with 26 bases between. The V gene's germline CDR1 is SEHNR and CDR2 FQNEAQ (reference sequence).

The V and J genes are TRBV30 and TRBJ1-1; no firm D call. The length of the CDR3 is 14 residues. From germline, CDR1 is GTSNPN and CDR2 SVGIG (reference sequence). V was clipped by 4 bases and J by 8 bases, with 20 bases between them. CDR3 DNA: TGTGCCTGGAAACTTAAGGCCCCTCGTCGAGAAGCTTTCTTT. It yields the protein CAWKLKAPRREAFF.

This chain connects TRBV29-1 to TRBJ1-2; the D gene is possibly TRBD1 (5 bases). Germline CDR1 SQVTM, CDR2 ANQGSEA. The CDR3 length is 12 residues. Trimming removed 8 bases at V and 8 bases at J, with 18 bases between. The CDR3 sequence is CSYRGSGDGYTF. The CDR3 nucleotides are TGCAGCTACCGAGGGTCTGGGGACGGCTACACCTTC.

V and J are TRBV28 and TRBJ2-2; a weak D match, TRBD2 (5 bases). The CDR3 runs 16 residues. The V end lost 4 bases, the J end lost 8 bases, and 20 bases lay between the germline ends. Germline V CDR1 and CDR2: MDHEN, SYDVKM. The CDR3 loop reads CASSSEDHPTGGELFF. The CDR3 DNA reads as TGTGCCAGCAGTTCGGAGGACCACCCCACGGGGGGGGAGCTGTTTTTT. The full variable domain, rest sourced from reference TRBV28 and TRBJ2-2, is DVKVTQSSRYLVKRTGEKVFLECVQDMDHENMFWYRQDPGLGLRLIYFSYDVKMKEKGDIPEGYSVSREKKERFSLILESASTNQTSMYLCASSSEDHPTGGELFFGEGSRLTVL.

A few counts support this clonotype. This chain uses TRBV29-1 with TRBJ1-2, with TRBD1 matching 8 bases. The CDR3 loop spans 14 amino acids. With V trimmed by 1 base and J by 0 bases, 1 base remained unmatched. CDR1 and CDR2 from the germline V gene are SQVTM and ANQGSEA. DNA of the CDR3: TGCAGCGTTGAAGTGGACAGGGCTAACTATGGCTACACCTTC. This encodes CSVEVDRANYGYTF.

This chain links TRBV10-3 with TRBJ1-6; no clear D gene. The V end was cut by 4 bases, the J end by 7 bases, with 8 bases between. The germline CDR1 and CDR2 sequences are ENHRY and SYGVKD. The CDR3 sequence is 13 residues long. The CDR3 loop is CAISARRNSPLHF. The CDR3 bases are TGTGCCATCAGTGCACGGAGGAATTCACCCCTCCACTTT.

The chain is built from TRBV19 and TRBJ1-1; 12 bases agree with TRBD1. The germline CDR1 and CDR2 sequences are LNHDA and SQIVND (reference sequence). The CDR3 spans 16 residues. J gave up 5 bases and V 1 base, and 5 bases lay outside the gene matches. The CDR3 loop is CASSIVGTGGATEAFF. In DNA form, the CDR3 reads TGTGCCAGTAGTATAGTTGGGACAGGGGGCGCGACTGAAGCTTTCTTT.

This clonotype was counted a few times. The CDR3 nucleotides read TGTGCCAGCAGCCTTGACAGGTCTCCTGGGGCCAACGTCCTGACTTTC. This gives the protein CASSLDRSPGANVLTF. The V gene is TRBV28, the J gene TRBJ2-6, with TRBD1 as a possible D gene (6 bases). Trimming shortened V by 6 bases and J by 2 bases, and 14 bases separated the two germline ends. The CDR3 sequence is 16 residues long. Germline lookup yields CDR1 MDHEN and CDR2 SYDVKM.

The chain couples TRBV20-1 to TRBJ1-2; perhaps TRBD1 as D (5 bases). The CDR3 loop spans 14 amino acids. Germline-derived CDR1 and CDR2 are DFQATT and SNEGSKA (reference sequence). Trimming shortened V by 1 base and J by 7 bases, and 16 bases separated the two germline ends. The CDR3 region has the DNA TGCAGTGCTAGAGCCCCCGCAGGGTATACTGGCTACACCTTC. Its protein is CSARAPAGYTGYTF.

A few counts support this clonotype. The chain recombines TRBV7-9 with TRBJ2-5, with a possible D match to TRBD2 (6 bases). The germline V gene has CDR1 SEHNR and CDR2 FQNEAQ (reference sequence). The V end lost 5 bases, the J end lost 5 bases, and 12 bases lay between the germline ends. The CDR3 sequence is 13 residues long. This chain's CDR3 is CASSGAGYETQYF. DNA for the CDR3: TGTGCCAGCAGCGGAGCGGGTTACGAGACCCAGTACTTC.

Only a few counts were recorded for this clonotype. The CDR3 nucleotides read TGTGCCAGCAGCTTTCGGGCCCTCGATGACTACGAGCAGTACTTC. This translates into CASSFRALDDYEQYF. J is TRBJ2-7 and V is TRBV6-5; D call uncertain. Germline-derived CDR1 and CDR2 are MNHEY and SVGAGI. The length of the CDR3 is 15 residues. The germline V and J ends were trimmed by 6 bases and 3 bases, with 18 bases remaining between them.

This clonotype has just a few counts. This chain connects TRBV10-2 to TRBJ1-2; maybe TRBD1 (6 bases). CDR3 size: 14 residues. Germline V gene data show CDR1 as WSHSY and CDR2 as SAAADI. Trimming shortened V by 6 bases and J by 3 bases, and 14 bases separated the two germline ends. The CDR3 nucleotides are TGCGCCAGCAGCGGGGGGCCCCCCCACTATGGCTACACCTTC. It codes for CASSGGPPHYGYTF.

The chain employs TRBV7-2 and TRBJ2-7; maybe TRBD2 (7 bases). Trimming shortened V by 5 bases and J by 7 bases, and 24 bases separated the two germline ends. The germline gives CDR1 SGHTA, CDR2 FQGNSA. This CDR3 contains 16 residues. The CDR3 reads CASSPHRGGPSGEQYF. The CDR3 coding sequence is TGTGCCAGCAGCCCCCATAGGGGGGGGCCCTCAGGGGAGCAGTACTTC.

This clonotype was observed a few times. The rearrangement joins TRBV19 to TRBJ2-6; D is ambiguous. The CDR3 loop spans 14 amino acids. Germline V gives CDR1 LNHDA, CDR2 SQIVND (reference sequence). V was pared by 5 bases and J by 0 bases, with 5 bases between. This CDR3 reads CASSGYSGANVLTF. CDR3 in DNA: TGTGCCAGTAGTGGTTACTCTGGGGCCAACGTCCTGACTTTC. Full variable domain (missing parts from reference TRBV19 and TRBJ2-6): DGGITQSPKYLFRKEGQNVTLSCEQNLNHDAMYWYRQDPGQGLRLIYYSQIVNDFQKGDIAEGYSVSREKKESFPLTVTSAQKNPTAFYLCASSGYSGANVLTFGAGSRLTVL.

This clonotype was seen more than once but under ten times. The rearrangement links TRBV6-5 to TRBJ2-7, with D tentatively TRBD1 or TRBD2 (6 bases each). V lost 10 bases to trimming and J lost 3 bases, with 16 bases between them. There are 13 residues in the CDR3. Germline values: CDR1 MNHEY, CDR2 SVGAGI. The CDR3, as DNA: TGTGCCACTTGGGGGGACACCCACTACGAGCAGTACTTC. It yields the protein CATWGDTHYEQYF.

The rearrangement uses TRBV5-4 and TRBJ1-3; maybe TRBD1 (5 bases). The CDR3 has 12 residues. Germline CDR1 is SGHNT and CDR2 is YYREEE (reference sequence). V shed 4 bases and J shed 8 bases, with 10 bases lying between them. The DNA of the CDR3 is TGTGCCAGCAGCCAGGTGGGGGACACCATATATTTT. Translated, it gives CASSQVGDTIYF.

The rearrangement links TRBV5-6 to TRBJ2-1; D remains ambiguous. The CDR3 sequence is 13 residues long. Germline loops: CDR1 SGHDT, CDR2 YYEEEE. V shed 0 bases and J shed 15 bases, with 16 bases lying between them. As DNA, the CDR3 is TGTGCCAGCAGCTTGGTTTTCGCGCCCCGAGCGTTCTTC. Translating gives CASSLVFAPRAFF.

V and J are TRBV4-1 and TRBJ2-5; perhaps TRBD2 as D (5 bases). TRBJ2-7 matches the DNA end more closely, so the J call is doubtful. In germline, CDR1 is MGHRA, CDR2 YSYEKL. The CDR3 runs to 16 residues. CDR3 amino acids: CASSQDEGSNSYEQYF. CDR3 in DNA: TGCGCCAGCAGCCAAGATGAGGGCAGCAACTCCTACGAGCAGTACTTC.

The DNA of the CDR3 is TGCGCCAGCAGCTTTGGGGGGGGACCTCCCCGAGAGACCCAGTACTTC. It translates to CASSFGGGPPRETQYF. The chain employs TRBV5-1 and TRBJ2-5, with 7 bases aligning to TRBD2. Germline V gives CDR1 SGHRS, CDR2 YFSETQ. The CDR3 has 16 amino acids. The junction had 11 bases not matched to a gene; V was cut back by 2 bases and J by 4 bases. Together with reference TRBV5-1 and TRBJ2-5, the CDR3 gives the full variable domain: KAGVTQTPRYLIKTRGQQVTLSCSPISGHRSVSWYQQTPGQGLQFLFEYFSETQRNKGNFPGRFSGRQFSNSRSEMNVSTLELGDSALYLCASSFGGGPPRETQYFGPGTRLLVL.

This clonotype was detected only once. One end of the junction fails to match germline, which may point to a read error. The chain's CDR3 is CAGSSNPLKKHGYTF. The DNA for the CDR3 is TGTGCCGGCAGTTCCAATCCCTTGAAAAAACATGGCTACACCTTC. The chain is built from TRBV28 and TRBJ1-2; D unclear. This CDR3 comprises 15 residues. Germline assignment: CDR1 MDHEN and CDR2 SYDVKM.

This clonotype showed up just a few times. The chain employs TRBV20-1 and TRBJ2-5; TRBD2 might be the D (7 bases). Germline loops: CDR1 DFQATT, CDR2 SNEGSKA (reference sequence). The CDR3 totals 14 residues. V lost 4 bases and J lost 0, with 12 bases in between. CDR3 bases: TGCAGTGCTAACGCGGGGGCGTACCAAGAGACCCAGTACTTC. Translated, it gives CSANAGAYQETQYF.

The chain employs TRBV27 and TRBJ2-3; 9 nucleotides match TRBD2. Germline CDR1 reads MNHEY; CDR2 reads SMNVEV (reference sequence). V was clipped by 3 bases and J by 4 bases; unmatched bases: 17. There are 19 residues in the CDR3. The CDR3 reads CASSFLNPERGATSDTQYF. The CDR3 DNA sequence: TGTGCCAGCAGTTTTCTGAATCCGGAGCGGGGGGCCACGTCAGATACGCAGTATTTT.

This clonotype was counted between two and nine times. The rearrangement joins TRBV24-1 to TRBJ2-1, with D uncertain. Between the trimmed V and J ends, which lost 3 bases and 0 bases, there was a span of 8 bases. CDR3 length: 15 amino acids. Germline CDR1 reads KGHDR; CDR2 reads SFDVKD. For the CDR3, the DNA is TGTGCCACCAGTGATCCAAAAAGCTCCTACAATGAGCAGTTCTTC. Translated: CATSDPKSSYNEQFF.

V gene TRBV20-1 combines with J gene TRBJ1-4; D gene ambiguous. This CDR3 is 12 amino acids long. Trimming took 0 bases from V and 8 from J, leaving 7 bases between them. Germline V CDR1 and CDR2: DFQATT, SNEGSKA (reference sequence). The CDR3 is CSAREEGEKLFF. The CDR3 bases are TGCAGTGCTAGAGAGGAGGGAGAAAAACTGTTTTTT.

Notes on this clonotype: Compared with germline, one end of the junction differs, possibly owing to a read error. CDR3 sequence (DNA): TGTGCTAGCAGCCCCCCCGGGACAGACCCCGGGGAGCTGTTTTTT. Translating it yields CASSPPGTDPGELFF. The genes are TRBV7-7 and TRBJ2-2, with 7 bases identical to TRBD1. Germline V gene lookup returns CDR1 SSHAT and CDR2 FNYEAQ (reference sequence). The CDR3 runs 15 residues.

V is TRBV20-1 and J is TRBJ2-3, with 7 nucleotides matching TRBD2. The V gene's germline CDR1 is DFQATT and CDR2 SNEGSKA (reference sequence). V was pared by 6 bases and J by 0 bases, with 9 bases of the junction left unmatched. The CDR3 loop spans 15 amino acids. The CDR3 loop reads CSAPSLAESTDTQYF. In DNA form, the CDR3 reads TGCAGTGCACCATCTCTAGCGGAAAGCACAGATACGCAGTATTTT.

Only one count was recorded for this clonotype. In DNA, the CDR3 is TGTGCCAGCAGCCAGACTCCGGGACAGGGGGCCGCAGATACGCAGTATTTT. Translated, it gives CASSQTPGQGAADTQYF. The genes are TRBV7-9 and TRBJ2-3; 12 bases are a match to TRBD1. Germline V gene data show CDR1 as SEHNR and CDR2 as FQNEAQ (reference sequence). The CDR3 has 17 residues. V trimming: 5 bases; J trimming: 4 bases; junction bases outside the gene matches: 10.

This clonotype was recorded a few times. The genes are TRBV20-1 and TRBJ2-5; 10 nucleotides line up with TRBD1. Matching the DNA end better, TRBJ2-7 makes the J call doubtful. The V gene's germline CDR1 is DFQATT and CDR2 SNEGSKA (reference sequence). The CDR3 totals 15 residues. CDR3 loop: CSARAWDRGSYEQYF. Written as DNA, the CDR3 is TGCAGTGCTAGAGCATGGGACAGGGGCTCCTACGAGCAGTACTTC.